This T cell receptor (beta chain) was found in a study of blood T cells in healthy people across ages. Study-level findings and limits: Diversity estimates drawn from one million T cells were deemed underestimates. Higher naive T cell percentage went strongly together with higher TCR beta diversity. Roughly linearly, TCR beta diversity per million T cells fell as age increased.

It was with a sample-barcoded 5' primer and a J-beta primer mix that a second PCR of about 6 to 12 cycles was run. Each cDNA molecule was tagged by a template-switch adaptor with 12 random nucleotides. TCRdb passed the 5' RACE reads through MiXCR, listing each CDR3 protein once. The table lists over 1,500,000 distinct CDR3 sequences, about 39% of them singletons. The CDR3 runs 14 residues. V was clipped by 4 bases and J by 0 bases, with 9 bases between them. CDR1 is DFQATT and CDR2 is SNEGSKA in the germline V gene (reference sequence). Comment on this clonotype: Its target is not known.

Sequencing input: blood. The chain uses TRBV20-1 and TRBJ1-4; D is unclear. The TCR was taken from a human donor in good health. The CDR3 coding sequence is TGCAGTGCTACCCCCGGAGCAACTAATGAAAAACTGTTTTTT. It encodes CSATPGATNEKLFF.